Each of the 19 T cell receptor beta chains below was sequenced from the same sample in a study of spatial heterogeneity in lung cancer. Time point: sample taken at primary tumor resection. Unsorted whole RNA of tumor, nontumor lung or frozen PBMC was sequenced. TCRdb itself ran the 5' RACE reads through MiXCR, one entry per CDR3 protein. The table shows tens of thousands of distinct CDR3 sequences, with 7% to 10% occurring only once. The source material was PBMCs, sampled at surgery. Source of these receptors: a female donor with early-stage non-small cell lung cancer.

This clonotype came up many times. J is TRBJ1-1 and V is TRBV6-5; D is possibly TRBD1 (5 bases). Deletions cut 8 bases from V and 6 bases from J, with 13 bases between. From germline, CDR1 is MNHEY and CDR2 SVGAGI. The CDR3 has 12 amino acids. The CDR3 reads CASEGTFSEAFF. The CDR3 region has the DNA TGTGCCAGCGAGGGGACCTTCTCTGAAGCTTTCTTT.

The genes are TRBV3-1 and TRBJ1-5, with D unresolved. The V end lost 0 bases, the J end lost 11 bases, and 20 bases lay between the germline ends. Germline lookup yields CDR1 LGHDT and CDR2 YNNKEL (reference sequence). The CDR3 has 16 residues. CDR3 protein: CASSQEDRGGQVAQHF. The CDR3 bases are TGTGCCAGCAGCCAAGAAGATCGGGGTGGCCAAGTAGCCCAGCATTTT. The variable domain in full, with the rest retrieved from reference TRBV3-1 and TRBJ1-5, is DTAVSQTPKYLVTQMGNDKSIKCEQNLGHDTMYWYKQDSKKFLKIMFSYNNKELIINETVPNRFSPKSPDKAHLNLHINSLELGDSAVYFCASSQEDRGGQVAQHFGDGTRLSIL.

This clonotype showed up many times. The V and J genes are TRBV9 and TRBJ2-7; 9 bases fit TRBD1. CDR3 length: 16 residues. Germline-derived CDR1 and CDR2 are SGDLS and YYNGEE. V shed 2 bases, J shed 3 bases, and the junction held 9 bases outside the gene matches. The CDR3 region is CASSVGGTGSIYEQYF. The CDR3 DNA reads TGTGCCAGCAGCGTCGGGGGGACAGGGTCCATCTACGAGCAGTACTTC.

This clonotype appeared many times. CDR3 sequence reads: CASSLPGTGDEQFF. DNA of the CDR3: TGTGCCAGCAGCTTACCCGGGACAGGGGATGAGCAGTTCTTC. The chain couples TRBV7-3 to TRBJ2-1, with TRBD1 matching 10 bases. The germline CDR1 and CDR2 sequences are SGHTA and FQGTGA. The CDR3 has 14 residues. V lost 2 bases to trimming and J lost 8 bases; unmatched junction nucleotides: 3.

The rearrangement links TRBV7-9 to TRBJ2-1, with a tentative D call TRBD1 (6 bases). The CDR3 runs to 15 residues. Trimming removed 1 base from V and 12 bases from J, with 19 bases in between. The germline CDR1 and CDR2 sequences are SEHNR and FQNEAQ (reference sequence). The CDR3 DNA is TGTGCCAGCAGCTTAGGACAGGAATTCCTATATGGGCAGTTCTTC. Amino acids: CASSLGQEFLYGQFF. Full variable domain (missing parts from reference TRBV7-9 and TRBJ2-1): DTGVSQNPRHKITKRGQNVTFRCDPISEHNRLYWYRQTLGQGPEFLTYFQNEAQLEKSRLLSDRFSAERPKGSFSTLEIQRTEQGDSAMYLCASSLGQEFLYGQFFGPGTRLTVL.

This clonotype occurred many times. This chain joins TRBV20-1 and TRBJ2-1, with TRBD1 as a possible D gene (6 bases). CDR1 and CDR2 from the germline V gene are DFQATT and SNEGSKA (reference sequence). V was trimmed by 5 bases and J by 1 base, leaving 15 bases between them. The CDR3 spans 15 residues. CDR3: CSAQIHGTSYNEQFF. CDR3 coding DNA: TGCAGTGCTCAAATCCACGGGACATCCTACAATGAGCAGTTCTTC.

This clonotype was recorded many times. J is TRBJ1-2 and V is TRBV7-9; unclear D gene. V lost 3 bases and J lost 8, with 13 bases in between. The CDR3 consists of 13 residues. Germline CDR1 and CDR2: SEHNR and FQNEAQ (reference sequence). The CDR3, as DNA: TGTGCCAGCAGCTTTGATGAGATTCTCGGCTACACCTTC. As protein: CASSFDEILGYTF.

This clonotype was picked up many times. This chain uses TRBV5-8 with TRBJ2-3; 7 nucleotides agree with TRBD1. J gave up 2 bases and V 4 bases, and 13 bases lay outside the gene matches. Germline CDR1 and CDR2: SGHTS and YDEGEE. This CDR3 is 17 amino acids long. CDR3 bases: TGTGCCAGCAGCGTCTACCGGGACAGAGCTTTCACAGATACGCAGTATTTT. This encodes CASSVYRDRAFTDTQYF.

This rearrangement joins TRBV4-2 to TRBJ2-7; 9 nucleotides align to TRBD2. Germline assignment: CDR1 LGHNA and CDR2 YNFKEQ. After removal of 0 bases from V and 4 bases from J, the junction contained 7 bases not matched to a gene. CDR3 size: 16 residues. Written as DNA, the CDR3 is TGTGCCAGCAGCCAAGATCCGGGACTAGCCGTATACGAGCAGTACTTC. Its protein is CASSQDPGLAVYEQYF.

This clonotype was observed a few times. CDR3 in DNA: TGTGCCAGCTCTCCCGGACCCACCTACGAGCAGTACGTC. This gives the protein CASSPGPTYEQYV. The rearrangement links TRBV18 to TRBJ2-7; no definite D call. Germline-derived CDR1 and CDR2 are KGHSH and LQKENI. The CDR3 covers 13 residues. V dropped 6 bases and J dropped 2 bases, with 11 bases sitting between them.

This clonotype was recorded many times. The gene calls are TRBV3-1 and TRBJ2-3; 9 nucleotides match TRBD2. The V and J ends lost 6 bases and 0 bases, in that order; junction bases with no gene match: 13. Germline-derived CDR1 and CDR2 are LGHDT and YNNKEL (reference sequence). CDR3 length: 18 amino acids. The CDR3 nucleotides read TGTGCCAGCAGTTCGACTAGCGGAGGGCCTACTAGCACAGATACGCAGTATTTT. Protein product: CASSSTSGGPTSTDTQYF.

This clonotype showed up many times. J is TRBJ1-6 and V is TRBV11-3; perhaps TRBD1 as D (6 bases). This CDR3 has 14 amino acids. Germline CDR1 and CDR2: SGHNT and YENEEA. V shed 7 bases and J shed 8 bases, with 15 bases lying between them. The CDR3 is CASTPHRDDSPLHF. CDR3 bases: TGTGCCAGCACCCCGCACAGGGACGATTCACCCCTCCACTTT.

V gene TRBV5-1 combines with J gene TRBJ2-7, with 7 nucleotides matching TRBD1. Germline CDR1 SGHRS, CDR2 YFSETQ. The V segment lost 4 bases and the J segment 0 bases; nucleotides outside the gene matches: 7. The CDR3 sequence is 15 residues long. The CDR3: CASSPEGQSSYEQYV. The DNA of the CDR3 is TGCGCCAGCAGCCCCGAGGGACAGAGCTCCTACGAGCAGTACGTC.

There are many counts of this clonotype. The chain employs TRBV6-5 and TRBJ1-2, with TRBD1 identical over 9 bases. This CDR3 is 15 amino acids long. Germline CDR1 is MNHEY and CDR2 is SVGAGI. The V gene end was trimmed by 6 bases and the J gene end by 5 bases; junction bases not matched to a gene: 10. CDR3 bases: TGTGCCAGCAGACCCGGGACAGGGTTCTCTTATGGCTACACCTTC. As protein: CASRPGTGFSYGYTF.

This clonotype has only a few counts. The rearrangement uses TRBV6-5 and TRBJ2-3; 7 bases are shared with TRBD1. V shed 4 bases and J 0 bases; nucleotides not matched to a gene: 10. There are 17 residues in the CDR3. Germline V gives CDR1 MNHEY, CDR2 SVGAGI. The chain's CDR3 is CASSFDRAGASTDTQYF. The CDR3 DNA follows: TGTGCCAGCAGTTTCGACAGGGCCGGAGCTAGCACAGATACGCAGTATTTT.

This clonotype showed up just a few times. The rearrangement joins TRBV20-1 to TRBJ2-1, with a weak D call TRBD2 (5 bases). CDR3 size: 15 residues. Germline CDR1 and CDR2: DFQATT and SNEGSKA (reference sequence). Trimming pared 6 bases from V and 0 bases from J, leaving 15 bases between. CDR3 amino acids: CSATSGNSSYNEQFF. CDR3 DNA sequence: TGCAGTGCCACGAGCGGCAATAGCTCCTACAATGAGCAGTTCTTC.

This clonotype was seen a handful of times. CDR3 nucleotide sequence: TGTGCCAGCAGCGTAGAGGGTCTAGCGGCCCGCGGGGAGACCCAGTACTTC. Its protein product is CASSVEGLAARGETQYF. J is TRBJ2-5 and V is TRBV9; TRBD2 agrees at 7 bases. CDR3 size: 17 residues. Germline V gene lookup returns CDR1 SGDLS and CDR2 YYNGEE. V trimming: 0 bases; J trimming: 5 bases; junction bases outside the gene matches: 13.

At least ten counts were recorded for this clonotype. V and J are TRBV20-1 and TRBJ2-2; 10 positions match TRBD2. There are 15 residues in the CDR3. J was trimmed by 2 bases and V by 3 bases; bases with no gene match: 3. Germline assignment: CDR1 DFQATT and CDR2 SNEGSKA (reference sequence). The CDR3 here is CSARLAGANTGELFF. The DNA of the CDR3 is TGCAGTGCTAGGCTAGCGGGAGCAAACACCGGGGAGCTGTTTTTT.

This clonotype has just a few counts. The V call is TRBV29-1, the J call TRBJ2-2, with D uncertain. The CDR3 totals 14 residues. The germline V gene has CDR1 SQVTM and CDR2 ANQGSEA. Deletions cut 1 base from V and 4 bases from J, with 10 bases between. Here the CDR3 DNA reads TGCAGCGTTGAAGTTCCCGGATCCACCGGGGAGCTGTTTTTT. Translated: CSVEVPGSTGELFF.